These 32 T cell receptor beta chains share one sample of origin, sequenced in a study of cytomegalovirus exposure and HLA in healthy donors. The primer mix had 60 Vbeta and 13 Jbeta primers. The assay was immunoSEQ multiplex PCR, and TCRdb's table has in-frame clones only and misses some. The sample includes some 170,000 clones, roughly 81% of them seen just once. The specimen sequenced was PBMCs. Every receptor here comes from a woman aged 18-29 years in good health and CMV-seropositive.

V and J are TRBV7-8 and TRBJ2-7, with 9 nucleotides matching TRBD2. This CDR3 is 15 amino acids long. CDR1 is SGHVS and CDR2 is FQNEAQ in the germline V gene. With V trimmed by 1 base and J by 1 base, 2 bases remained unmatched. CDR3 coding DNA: TGTGCCAGCAGCTTAGGTAGCGGGAGATCCTACGAGCAGTACTTC. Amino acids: CASSLGSGRSYEQYF.

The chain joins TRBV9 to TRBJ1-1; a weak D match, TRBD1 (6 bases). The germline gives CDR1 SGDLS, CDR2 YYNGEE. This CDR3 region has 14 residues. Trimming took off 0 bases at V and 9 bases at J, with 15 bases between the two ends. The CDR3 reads CASSVAGGATKAFF. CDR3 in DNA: TGTGCCAGCAGCGTAGCTGGGGGGGCTACAAAAGCTTTCTTT.

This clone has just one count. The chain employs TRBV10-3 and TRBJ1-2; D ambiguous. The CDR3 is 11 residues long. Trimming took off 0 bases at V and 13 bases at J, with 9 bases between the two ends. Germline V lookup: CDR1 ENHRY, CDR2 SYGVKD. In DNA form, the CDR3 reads TGTGCCATCAGTGAGTCGACTACGCCCACCTTC. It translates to CAISESTTPTF.

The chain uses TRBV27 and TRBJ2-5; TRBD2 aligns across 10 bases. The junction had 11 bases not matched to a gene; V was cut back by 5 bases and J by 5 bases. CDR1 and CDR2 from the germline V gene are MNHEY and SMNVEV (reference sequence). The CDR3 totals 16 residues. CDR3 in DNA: TGTGCCAGCAGTCCCCGGAGCGGGGGGGCCAGGGAGACCCAGTACTTC. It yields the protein CASSPRSGGARETQYF.

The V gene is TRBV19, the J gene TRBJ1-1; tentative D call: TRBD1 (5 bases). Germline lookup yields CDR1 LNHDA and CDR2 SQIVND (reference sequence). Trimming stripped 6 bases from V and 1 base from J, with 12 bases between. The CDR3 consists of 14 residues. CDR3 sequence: CASSPGLSNTEAFF. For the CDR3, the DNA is TGTGCCAGTAGCCCGGGACTCTCGAACACTGAAGCTTTCTTT.

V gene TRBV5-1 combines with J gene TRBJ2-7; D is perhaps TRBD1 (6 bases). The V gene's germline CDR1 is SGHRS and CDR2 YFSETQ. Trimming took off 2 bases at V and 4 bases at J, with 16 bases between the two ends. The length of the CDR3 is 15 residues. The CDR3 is CASSLGGSLEYEQYF. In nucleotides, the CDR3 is TGCGCCAGCAGCTTAGGGGGTAGTCTGGAGTACGAGCAGTACTTC.

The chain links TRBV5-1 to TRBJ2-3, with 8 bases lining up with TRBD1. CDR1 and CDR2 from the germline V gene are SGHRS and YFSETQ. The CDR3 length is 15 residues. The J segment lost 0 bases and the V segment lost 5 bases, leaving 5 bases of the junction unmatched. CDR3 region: CASSQDRASTDTQYF. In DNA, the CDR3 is TGCGCCAGCAGTCAGGACAGGGCTAGCACAGATACGCAGTATTTT.

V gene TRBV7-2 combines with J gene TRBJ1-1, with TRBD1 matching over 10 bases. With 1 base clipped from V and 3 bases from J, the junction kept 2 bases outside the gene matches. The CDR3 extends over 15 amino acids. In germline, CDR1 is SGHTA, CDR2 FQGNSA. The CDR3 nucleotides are TGTGCCAGCAGCTTAGACGGGACAGGGGACACTGAAGCTTTCTTT. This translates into CASSLDGTGDTEAFF.

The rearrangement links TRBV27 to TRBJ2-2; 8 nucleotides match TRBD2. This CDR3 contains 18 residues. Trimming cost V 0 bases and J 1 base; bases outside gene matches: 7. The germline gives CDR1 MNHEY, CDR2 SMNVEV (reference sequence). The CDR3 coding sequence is TGTGCCAGCAGTTTATCGCTTTACGGGGGGGTGAACACCGGGGAGCTGTTTTTT. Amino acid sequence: CASSLSLYGGVNTGELFF.

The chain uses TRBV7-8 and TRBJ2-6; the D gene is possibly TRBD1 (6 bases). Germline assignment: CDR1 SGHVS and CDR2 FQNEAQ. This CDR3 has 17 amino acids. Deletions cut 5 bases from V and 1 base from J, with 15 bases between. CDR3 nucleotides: TGTGCCAGCAGCATCGGACAGACGAAATCTGGGGCCAACGTCCTGACTTTC. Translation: CASSIGQTKSGANVLTF.

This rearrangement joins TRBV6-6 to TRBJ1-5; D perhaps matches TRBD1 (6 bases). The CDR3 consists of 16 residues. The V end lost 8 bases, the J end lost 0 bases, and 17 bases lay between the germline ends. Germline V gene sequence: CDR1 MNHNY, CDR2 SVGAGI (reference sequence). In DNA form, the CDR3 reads TGTGCCAGCGCAGGGGAAGGGGTAGCTAGCAATCAGCCCCAGCATTTT. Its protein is CASAGEGVASNQPQHF.

The CDR3 reads CASSYRTSGAYEQYF. CDR3 bases: TGTGCCAGCAGCTATCGGACTAGCGGGGCCTACGAGCAGTACTTC. The chain has TRBV5-4 and TRBJ2-7; 12 nucleotides agree with TRBD2. Losses at the gene ends were 3 bases for V and 2 bases for J; bases not matched to a gene: 3. The CDR3 runs 15 residues. Germline V gives CDR1 SGHNT, CDR2 YYREEE (reference sequence).

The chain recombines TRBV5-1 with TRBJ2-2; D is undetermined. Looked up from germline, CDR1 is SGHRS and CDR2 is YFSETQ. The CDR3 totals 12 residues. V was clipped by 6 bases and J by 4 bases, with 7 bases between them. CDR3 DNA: TGCGCCAGCACACGGTCCACCGGGGAGCTGTTTTTT. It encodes CASTRSTGELFF. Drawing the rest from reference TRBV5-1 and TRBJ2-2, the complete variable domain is KAGVTQTPRYLIKTRGQQVTLSCSPISGHRSVSWYQQTPGQGLQFLFEYFSETQRNKGNFPGRFSGRQFSNSRSEMNVSTLELGDSALYLCASTRSTGELFFGEGSRLTVL.

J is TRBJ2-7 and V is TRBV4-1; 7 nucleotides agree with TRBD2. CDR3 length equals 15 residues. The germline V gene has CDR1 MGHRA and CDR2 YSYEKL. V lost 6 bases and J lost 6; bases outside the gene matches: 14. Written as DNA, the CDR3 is TGCGCCAGCAGTCAGACCGACCAACTAGCGTTCGAGCAGTACTTC. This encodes CASSQTDQLAFEQYF.

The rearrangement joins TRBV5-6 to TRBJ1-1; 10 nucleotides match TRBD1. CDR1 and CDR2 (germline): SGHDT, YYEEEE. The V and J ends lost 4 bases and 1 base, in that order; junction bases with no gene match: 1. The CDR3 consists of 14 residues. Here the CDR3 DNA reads TGTGCCAGCAGCAGGGACAGGGGGAACACTGAAGCTTTCTTT. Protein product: CASSRDRGNTEAFF.

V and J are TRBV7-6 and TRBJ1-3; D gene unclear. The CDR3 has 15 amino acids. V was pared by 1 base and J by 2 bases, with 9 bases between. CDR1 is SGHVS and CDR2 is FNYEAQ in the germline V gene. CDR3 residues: CASSLGPHTGNTIYF. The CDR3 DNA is TGTGCCAGCAGCTTAGGGCCCCACACTGGAAACACCATATATTTT.

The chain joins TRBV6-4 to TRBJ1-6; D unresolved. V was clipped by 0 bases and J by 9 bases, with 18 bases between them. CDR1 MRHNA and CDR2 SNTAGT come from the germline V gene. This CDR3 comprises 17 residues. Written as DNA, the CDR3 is TGTGCCAGCAGTGACTCGACCTTAGGAGTTGACCGTTCACCCCTCCACTTT. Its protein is CASSDSTLGVDRSPLHF.

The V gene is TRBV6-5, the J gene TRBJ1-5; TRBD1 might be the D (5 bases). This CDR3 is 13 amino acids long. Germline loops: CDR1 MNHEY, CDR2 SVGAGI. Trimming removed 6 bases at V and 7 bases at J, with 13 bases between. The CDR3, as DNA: TGTGCCAGCAGCTACCAAGGGGAACAGCCCCAGCATTTT. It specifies CASSYQGEQPQHF.

CDR3: CAWRSPGQNNQPQHF. CDR3 in DNA: TGTGCCTGGAGGAGTCCCGGACAGAATAATCAGCCCCAGCATTTT. The chain carries TRBV30 and TRBJ1-5; perhaps TRBD1 as D (6 bases). Per germline, CDR1 GTSNPN and CDR2 SVGIG (reference sequence). CDR3 length: 15 residues. V lost 3 bases to trimming and J lost 4 bases, with 16 bases between them.

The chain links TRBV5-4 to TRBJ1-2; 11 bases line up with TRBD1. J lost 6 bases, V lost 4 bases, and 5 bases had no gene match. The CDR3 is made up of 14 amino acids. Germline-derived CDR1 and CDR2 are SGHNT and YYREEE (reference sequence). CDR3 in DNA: TGTGCCAGCAGCACGGACAGGGGGCCGGATGGCTACACCTTC. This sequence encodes CASSTDRGPDGYTF.

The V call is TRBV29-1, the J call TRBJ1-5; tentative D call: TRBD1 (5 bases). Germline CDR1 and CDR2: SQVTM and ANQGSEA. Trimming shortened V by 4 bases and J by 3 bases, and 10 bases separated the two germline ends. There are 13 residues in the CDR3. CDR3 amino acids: CSVAAGHNQPQHF. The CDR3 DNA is TGCAGCGTTGCCGCGGGGCACAATCAGCCCCAGCATTTT.

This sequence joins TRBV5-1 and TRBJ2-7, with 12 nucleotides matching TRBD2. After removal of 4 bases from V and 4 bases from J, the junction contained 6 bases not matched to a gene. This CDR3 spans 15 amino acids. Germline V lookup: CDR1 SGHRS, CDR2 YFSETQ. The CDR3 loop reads CASSGTGLAGYEQYF. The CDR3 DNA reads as TGCGCCAGCAGCGGAACGGGACTAGCGGGTTACGAGCAGTACTTC.

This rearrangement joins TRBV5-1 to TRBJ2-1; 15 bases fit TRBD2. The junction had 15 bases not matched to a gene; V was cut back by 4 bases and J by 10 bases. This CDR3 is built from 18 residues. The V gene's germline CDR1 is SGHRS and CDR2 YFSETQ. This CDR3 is CASSQRTGLAGGPGEQFF. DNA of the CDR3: TGCGCCAGCAGCCAAAGAACTGGACTAGCGGGGGGGCCAGGGGAGCAGTTCTTC. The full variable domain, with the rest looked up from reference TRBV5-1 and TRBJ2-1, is KAGVTQTPRYLIKTRGQQVTLSCSPISGHRSVSWYQQTPGQGLQFLFEYFSETQRNKGNFPGRFSGRQFSNSRSEMNVSTLELGDSALYLCASSQRTGLAGGPGEQFFGPGTRLTVL.

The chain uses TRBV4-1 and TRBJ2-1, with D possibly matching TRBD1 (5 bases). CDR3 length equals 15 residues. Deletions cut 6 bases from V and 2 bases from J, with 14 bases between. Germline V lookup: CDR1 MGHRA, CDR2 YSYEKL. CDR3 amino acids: CASRLGATAYNEQFF. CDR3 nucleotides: TGCGCCAGCAGGCTAGGGGCCACCGCCTACAATGAGCAGTTCTTC.

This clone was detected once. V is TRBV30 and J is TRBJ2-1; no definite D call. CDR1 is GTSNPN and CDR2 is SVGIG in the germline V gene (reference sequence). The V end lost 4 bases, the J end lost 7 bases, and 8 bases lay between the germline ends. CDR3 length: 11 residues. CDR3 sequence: CAWTGYNEQFF. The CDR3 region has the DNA TGTGCCTGGACAGGATATAATGAGCAGTTCTTC.

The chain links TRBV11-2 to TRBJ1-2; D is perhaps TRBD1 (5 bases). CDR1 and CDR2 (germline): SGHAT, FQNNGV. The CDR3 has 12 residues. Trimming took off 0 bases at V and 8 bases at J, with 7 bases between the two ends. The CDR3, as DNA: TGTGCCAGCAGCTTAGACAGGGCCGGCTACACCTTC. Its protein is CASSLDRAGYTF. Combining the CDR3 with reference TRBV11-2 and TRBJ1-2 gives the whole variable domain EAGVAQSPRYKIIEKRQSVAFWCNPISGHATLYWYQQILGQGPKLLIQFQNNGVVDDSQLPKDRFSAERLKGVDSTLKIQPAKLEDSAVYLCASSLDRAGYTFGSGTRLTVV.

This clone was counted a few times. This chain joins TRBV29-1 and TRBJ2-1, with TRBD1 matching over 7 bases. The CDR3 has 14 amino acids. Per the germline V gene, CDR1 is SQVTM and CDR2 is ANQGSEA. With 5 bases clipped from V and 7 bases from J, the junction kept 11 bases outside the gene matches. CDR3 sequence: CSVSDRVGMNEQFF. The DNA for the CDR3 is TGCAGCGTTTCTGACAGGGTAGGAATGAATGAGCAGTTCTTC.

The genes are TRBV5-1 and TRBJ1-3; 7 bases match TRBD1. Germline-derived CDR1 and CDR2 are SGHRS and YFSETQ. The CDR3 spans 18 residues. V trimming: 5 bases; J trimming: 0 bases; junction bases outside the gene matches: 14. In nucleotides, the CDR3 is TGCGCCAGCAGTCCCTGTCGCCGAGGACAGGTCTCTGGAAACACCATATATTTT. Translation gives CASSPCRRGQVSGNTIYF. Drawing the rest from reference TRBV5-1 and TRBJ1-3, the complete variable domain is KAGVTQTPRYLIKTRGQQVTLSCSPISGHRSVSWYQQTPGQGLQFLFEYFSETQRNKGNFPGRFSGRQFSNSRSEMNVSTLELGDSALYLCASSPCRRGQVSGNTIYFGEGSWLTVV.

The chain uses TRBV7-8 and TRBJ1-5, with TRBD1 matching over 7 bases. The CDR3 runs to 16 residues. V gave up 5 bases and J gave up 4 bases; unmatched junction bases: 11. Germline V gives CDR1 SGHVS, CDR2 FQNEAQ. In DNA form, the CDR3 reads TGTGCCAGCAGCCGACAGGGAGTTCCCATAAATCAGCCCCAGCATTTT. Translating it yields CASSRQGVPINQPQHF.

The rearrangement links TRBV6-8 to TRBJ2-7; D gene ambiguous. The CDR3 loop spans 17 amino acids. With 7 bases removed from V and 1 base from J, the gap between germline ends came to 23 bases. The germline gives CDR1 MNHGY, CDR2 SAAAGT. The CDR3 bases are TGTGCCAGCATCCTTGGCCCTAGGTGGGTCTCGTCCTACGAGCAGTACTTC. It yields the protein CASILGPRWVSSYEQYF.

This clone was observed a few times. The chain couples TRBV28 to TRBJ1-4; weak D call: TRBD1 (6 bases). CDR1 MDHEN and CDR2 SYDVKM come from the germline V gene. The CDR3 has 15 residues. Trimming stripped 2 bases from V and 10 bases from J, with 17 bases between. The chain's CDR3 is CASSLVRQGWGKLFF. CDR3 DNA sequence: TGTGCCAGCAGTTTAGTGCGGCAGGGGTGGGGAAAACTGTTTTTT.

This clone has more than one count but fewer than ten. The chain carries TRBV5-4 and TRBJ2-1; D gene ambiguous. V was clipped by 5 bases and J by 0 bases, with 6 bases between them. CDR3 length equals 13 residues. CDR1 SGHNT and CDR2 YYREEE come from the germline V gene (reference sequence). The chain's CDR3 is CASRVSSYNEQFF. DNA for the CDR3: TGTGCCAGCAGGGTTAGCTCCTACAATGAGCAGTTCTTC.